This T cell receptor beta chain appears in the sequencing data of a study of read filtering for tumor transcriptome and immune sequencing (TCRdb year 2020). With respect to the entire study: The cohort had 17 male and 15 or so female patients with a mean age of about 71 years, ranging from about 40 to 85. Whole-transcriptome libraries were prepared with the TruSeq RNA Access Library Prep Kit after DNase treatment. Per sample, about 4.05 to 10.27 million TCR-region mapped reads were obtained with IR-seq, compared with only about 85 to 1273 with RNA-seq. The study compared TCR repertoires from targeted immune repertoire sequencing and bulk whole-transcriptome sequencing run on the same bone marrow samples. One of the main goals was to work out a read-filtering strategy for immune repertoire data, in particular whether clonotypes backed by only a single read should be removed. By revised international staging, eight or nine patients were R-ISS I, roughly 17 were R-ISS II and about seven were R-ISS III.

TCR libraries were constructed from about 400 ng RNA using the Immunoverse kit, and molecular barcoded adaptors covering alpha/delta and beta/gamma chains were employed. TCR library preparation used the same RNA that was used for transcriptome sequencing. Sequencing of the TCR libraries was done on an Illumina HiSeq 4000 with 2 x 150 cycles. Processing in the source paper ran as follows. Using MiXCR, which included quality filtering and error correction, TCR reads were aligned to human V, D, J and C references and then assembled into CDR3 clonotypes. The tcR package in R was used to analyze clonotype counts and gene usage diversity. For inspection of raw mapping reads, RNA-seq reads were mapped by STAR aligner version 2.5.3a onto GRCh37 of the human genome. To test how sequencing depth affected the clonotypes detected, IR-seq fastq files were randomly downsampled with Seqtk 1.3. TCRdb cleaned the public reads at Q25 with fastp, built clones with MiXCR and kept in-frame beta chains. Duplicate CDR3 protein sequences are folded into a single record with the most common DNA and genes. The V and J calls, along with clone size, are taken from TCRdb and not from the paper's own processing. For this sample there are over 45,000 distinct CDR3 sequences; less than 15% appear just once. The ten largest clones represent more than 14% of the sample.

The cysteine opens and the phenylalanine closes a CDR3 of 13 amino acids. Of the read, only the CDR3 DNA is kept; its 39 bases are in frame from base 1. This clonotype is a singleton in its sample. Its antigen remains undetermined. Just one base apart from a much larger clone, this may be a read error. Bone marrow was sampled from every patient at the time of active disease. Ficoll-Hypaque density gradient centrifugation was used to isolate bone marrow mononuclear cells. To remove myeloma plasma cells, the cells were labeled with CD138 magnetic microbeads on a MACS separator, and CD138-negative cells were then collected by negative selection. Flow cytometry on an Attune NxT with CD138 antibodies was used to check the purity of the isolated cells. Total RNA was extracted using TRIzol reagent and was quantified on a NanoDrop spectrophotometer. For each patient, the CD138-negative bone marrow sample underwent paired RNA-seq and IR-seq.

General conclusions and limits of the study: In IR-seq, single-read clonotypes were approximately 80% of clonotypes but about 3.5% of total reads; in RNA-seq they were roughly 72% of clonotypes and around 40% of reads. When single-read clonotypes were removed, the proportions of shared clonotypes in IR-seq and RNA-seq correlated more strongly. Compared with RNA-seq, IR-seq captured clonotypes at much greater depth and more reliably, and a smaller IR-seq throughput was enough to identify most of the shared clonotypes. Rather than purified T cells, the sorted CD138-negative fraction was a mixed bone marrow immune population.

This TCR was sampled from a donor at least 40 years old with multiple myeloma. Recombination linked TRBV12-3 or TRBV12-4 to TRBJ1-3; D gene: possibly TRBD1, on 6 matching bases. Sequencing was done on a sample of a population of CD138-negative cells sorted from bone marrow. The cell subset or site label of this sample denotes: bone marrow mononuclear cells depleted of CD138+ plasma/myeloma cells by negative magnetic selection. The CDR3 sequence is CASGQGSGSTIYF. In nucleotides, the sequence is TGTGCCAGCGGCCAGGGGTCAGGAAGCACCATATATTTT.